The source of this T cell receptor (beta chain) is a study of cytomegalovirus exposure and HLA in healthy donors. Overall study: Caucasian-associated ancestry cluster membership applied to around 80% of several hundred genotyped donors. Study-wide findings and caveats: The study reported that TCR beta sequences accurately predicted HLA-A and HLA-B alleles in most subjects.

The V end was cut by 1 base, the J end by 4 bases, with 11 bases between. CDR3 length: 15 amino acids. Germline assignment: CDR1 SEHNR and CDR2 FQNEAQ (reference sequence). About this clone itself: Its antigen is still unknown.

PCR used 60 Vbeta primers and 13 Jbeta primers. Original analysis: The count from a later analysis was some 81 million unique TCR beta chains, some 9.9 million of them shared. This table comes from immunoSEQ multiplex PCR, and its TCRdb copy is limited to in-frame clones, with some not included. V, J and clone size are those of that table, while D and trimming were read from the DNA. The sample includes approximately 300,000 clones, 80% of them seen just once. This clonotype was sampled from a girl aged 2 to 10 in good health and CMV-seronegative. The chain has TRBV7-9 and TRBJ2-1; maybe TRBD1 (6 bases). The sequencing sample was made of PBMCs. The CDR3 nucleotides read TGTGCCAGCAGCTTAGAAGGTCAGGGGTACAATGAGCAGTTCTTC. It specifies CASSLEGQGYNEQFF.